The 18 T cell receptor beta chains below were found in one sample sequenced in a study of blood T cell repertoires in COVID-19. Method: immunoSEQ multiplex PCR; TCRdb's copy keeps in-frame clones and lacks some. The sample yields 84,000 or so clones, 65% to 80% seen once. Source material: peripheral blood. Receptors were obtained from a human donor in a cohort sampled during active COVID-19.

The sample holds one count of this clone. The CDR3 loop reads CASSSSSGFTDTQYF. CDR3 nucleotide sequence: TGCGCCAGCAGCTCCTCTAGCGGCTTCACAGATACGCAGTATTTT. This chain connects TRBV5-1 to TRBJ2-3; 7 bases are shared with TRBD2. Trimming cost V 3 bases and J 2 bases; bases outside gene matches: 6. CDR3 length: 15 residues. Germline CDR1 and CDR2: SGHRS and YFSETQ.

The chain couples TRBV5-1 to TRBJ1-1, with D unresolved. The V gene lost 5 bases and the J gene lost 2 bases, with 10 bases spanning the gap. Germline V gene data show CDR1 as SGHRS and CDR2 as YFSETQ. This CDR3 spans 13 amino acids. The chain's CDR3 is CASRGRLNTEAFF. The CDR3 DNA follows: TGCGCCAGCAGAGGCAGACTTAACACTGAAGCTTTCTTT.

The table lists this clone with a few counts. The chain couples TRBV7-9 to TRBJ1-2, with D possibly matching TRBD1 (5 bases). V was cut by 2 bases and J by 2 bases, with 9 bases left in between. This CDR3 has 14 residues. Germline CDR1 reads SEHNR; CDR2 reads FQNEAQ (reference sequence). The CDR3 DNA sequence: TGTGCCAGCAGCTTAACCAGGGTCAACTATGGCTACACCTTC. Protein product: CASSLTRVNYGYTF.

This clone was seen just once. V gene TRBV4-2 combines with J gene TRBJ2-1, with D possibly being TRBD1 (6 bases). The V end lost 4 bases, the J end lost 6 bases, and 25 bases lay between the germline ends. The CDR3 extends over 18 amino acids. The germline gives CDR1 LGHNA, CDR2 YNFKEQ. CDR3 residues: CASSPMGHRAGSGNEQFF. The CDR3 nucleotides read TGTGCCAGCAGCCCGATGGGACACAGAGCTGGGAGTGGCAATGAGCAGTTCTTC.

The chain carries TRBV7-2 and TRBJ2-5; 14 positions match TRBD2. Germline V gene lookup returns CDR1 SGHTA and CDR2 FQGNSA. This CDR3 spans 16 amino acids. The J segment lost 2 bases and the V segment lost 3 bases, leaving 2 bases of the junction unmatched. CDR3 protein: CASSLTSGRGQETQYF. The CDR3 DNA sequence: TGTGCCAGCAGCTTGACTAGCGGGAGGGGGCAAGAGACCCAGTACTTC. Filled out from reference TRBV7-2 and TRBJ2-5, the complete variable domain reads GAGVSQSPSNKVTEKGKDVELRCDPISGHTALYWYRQSLGQGLEFLIYFQGNSAPDKSGLPSDRFSAERTGGSVSTLTIQRTQQEDSAVYLCASSLTSGRGQETQYFGPGTRLLVL.

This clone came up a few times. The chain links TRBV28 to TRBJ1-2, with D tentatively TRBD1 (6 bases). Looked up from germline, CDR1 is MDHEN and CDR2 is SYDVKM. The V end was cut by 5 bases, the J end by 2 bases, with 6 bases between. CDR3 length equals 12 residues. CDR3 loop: CASSQGNYGYTF. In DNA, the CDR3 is TGTGCCAGCAGTCAGGGGAACTATGGCTACACCTTC.

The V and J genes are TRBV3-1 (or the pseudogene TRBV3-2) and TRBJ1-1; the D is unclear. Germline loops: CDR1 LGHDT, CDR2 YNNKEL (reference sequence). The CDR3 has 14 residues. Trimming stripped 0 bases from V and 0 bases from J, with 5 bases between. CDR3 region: CASSQDSLNTEAFF. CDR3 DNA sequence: TGTGCCAGCAGCCAAGACAGTTTGAACACTGAAGCTTTCTTT.

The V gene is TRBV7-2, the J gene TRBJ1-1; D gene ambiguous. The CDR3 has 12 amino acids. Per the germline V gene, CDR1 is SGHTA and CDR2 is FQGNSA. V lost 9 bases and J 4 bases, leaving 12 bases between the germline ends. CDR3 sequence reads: CAREVQGTEAFF. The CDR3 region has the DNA TGTGCCAGGGAGGTACAAGGCACTGAAGCTTTCTTT.

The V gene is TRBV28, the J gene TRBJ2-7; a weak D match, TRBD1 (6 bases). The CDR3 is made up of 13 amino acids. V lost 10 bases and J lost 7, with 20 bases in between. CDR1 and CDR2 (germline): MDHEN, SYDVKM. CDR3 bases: TGTGCCACCGGTGGGGGACAAGTTGGGGAGCAGTACTTC. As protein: CATGGGQVGEQYF.

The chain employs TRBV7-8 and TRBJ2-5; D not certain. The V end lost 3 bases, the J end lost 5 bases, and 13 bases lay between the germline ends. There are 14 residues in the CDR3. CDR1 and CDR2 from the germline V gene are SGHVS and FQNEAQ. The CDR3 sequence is CASSFGRSRETQYF. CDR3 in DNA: TGTGCCAGCAGCTTTGGCAGGTCCCGGGAGACCCAGTACTTC. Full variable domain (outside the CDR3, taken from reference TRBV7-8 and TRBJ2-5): GAGVSQSPRYKVAKRGQDVALRCDPISGHVSLFWYQQALGQGPEFLTYFQNEAQLDKSGLPSDRFFAERPEGSVSTLKIQRTQQEDSAVYLCASSFGRSRETQYFGPGTRLLVL.

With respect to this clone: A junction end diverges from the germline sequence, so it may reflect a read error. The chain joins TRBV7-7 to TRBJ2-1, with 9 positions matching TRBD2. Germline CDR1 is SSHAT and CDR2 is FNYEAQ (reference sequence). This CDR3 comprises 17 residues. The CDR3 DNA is TGTGCTAGCAGCCTGGGGCGGGAGGGAAGCTCCTACAATGAGCAGTTCTTC. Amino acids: CASSLGREGSSYNEQFF. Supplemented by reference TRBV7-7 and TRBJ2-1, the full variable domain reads GAGVSQSPRYKVTKRGQDVTLRCDPISSHATLYWYQQALGQGPEFLTYFNYEAQPDKSGLPSDRFSAERPEGSISTLTIQRTEQRDSAMYRCASSLGREGSSYNEQFFGPGTRLTVL.

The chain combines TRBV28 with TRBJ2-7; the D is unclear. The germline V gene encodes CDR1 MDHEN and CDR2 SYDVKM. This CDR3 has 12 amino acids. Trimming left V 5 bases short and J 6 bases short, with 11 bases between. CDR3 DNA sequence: TGTGCCAGCAGTCCCAATTTGGCCGAGCAGTACTTC. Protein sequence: CASSPNLAEQYF.

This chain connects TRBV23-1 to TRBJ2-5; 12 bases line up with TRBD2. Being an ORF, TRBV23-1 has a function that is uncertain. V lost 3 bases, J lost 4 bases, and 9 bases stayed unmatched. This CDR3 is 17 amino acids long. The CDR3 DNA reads TGCGCCAGCAGTCAGTCCGCTAGCGGGAGGGCCTCAGAGACCCAGTACTTC. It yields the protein CASSQSASGRASETQYF.

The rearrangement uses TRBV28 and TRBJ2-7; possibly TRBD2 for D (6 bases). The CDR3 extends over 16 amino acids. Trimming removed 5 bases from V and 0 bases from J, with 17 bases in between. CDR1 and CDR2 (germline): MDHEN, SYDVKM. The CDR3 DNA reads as TGTGCCAGCAGTCCCCTGGCGGGGCTAAGCTCCTACGAGCAGTACTTC. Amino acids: CASSPLAGLSSYEQYF.

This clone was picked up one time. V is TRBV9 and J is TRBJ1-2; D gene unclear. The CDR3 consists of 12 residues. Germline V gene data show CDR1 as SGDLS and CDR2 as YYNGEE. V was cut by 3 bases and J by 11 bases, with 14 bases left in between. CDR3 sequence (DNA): TGTGCCAGCAGCGAGGGAGTGGGTCGGTACACCTTC. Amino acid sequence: CASSEGVGRYTF.

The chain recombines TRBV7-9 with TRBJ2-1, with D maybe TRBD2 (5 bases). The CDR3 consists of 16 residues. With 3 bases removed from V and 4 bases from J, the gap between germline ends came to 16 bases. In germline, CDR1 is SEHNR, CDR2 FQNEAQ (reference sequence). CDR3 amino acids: CASSFRGLDSYNEQFF. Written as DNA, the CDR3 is TGTGCCAGCAGCTTCCGCGGACTCGACTCGTACAATGAGCAGTTCTTC.

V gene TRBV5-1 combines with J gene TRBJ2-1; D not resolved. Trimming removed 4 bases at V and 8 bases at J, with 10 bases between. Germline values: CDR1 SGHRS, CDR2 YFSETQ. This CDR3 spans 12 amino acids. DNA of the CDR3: TGCGCCAGCAGCGGCTACCGGGATGAGCAGTTCTTC. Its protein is CASSGYRDEQFF.

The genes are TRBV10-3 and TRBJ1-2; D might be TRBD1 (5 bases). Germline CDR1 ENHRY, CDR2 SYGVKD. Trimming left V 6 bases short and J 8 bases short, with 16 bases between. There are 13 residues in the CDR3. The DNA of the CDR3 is TGTGCCATCAGGACCCGTGGGGCAGCCGGCTACACCTTC. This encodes CAIRTRGAAGYTF.